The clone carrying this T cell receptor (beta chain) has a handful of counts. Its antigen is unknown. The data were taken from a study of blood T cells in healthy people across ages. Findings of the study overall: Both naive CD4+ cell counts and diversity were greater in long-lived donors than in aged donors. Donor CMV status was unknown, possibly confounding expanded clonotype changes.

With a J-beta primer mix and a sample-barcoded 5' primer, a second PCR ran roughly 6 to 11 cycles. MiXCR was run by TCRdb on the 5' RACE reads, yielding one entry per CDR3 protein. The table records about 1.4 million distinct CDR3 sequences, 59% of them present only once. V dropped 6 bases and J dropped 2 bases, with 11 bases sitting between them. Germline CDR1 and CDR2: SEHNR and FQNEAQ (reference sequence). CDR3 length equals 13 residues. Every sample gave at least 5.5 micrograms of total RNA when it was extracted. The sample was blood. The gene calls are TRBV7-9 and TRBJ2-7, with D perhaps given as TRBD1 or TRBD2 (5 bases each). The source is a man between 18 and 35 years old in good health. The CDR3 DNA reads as TGTGCCAGCAGTCATCGAGGGGCCTACGAGCAGTACTTC. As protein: CASSHRGAYEQYF.